The 28 T cell receptor beta chains reported below all come from one sample, sequenced in a study of T cell responses to AZD1222 COVID-19 vaccine. TCRdb's table, derived via immunoSEQ multiplex PCR, lists solely in-frame clones and lacks some. This sample has more than 100,000 clones, with about nine tenths found just once. Sequenced material: peripheral blood, taken on day 0 of AZD1222 vaccination. These receptors all come from an adult in good health.

The sample holds one count of this clone. This chain links TRBV7-9 with TRBJ1-1, with a possible D match to TRBD1 (5 bases). From germline, CDR1 is SEHNR and CDR2 FQNEAQ (reference sequence). This CDR3 spans 13 amino acids. Between the trimmed V and J ends, which lost 1 base and 8 bases, there was a span of 11 bases. CDR3 in amino acids: CASSLVWGEEAFF. The CDR3 coding sequence is TGTGCCAGCAGCTTAGTATGGGGCGAGGAAGCTTTCTTT.

The V call is TRBV11-2, the J call TRBJ2-3; D unresolved. The CDR3 covers 14 residues. The ends were cut back, 5 bases at V and 0 bases at J, with 9 bases in the middle. In germline, CDR1 is SGHAT, CDR2 FQNNGV. CDR3 region: CASSPDWSTDTQYF. In nucleotides, the CDR3 is TGTGCCAGCAGCCCAGACTGGAGCACAGATACGCAGTATTTT.

J is TRBJ1-5 and V is TRBV2, with no clear D. Trimming cost V 3 bases and J 0 bases, with 12 bases left between them. Germline V lookup: CDR1 SNHLY, CDR2 FYNNEI. The CDR3 runs 16 residues. In DNA, the CDR3 is TGTGCCAGCAGTGACCGTAGCAGAATTAGCAATCAGCCCCAGCATTTT. Translating it yields CASSDRSRISNQPQHF.

V and J are TRBV7-2 and TRBJ2-7; no reliable D call. V was shortened by 3 bases and J by 0 bases, with 0 bases between the two germline ends. Germline-derived CDR1 and CDR2 are SGHTA and FQGNSA. This CDR3 contains 11 residues. The CDR3 coding sequence is TGTGCCAGCAGCTTCTCCTACGAGCAGTACTTC. This translates into CASSFSYEQYF.

The gene calls are TRBV18 and TRBJ1-5; D is possibly TRBD1 (5 bases). V gave up 4 bases and J gave up 7 bases, with 11 bases separating them. The CDR3 sequence is 13 residues long. Germline loops: CDR1 KGHSH, CDR2 LQKENI. The CDR3 region has the DNA TGTGCCAGCTCACTCGGGGGGTTGCAGCCCCAGCATTTT. It specifies CASSLGGLQPQHF.

The V and J genes are TRBV5-3 and TRBJ2-7; the match to TRBD1 covers 8 bases. TRBV5-3 is assigned to the ORF class and has an uncertain function. V was clipped by 4 bases and J by 8 bases; unmatched bases: 14. This CDR3 is 15 amino acids long. CDR3 sequence reads: CARSLNPGTGKQQYF. The CDR3 nucleotides read TGTGCCAGAAGCCTCAACCCCGGGACAGGTAAACAGCAGTACTTC.

This sequence joins TRBV6-1 and TRBJ1-4; no reliable D call. CDR1 MNHNS and CDR2 SASEGT come from the germline V gene. Trimming stripped 2 bases from V and 5 bases from J, with 15 bases between. The CDR3 sequence is 16 residues long. Here the CDR3 DNA reads TGTGCCAGCAGTGAAAGGTTCGCCCTGAGGAATGAAAAACTGTTTTTT. This codes for CASSERFALRNEKLFF.

This chain uses TRBV9 with TRBJ2-7; D remains ambiguous. Per germline, CDR1 SGDLS and CDR2 YYNGEE. The CDR3 totals 14 residues. Trimming took 0 bases from V and 3 from J, leaving 10 bases between them. The CDR3 spells CASSVDLGVYEQYF. For the CDR3, the DNA is TGTGCCAGCAGCGTAGACCTGGGTGTCTACGAGCAGTACTTC.

This clone was observed a handful of times. This sequence joins TRBV2 and TRBJ1-5; no definite D call. Between the trimmed V and J ends, which lost 3 bases and 0 bases, there was a span of 9 bases. Germline CDR1 reads SNHLY; CDR2 reads FYNNEI. The CDR3 totals 15 residues. The CDR3 DNA reads TGTGCCAGCAGTGATAACGGTTATAGCAATCAGCCCCAGCATTTT. This sequence encodes CASSDNGYSNQPQHF.

The chain carries TRBV5-4 and TRBJ1-1; TRBD1 agrees at 9 bases. Germline V gives CDR1 SGHNT, CDR2 YYREEE (reference sequence). Trimming cost V 3 bases and J 1 base; bases outside gene matches: 7. CDR3 length: 16 residues. The CDR3 DNA is TGTGCCAGCAGCTCCCCCGGGACAGGGACGAACACTGAAGCTTTCTTT. Translating gives CASSSPGTGTNTEAFF.

The chain has TRBV24-1 and TRBJ1-2; no clear D gene. Trimming left V 6 bases short and J 2 bases short, with 6 bases between. CDR3 length: 12 residues. Germline CDR1 KGHDR, CDR2 SFDVKD. CDR3 in amino acids: CATSQANYGYTF. The CDR3 DNA reads TGTGCCACCAGTCAAGCGAACTATGGCTACACCTTC.

The chain joins TRBV5-4 to TRBJ2-3; a weak D match, TRBD2 (5 bases). V was pared by 7 bases and J by 0 bases, with 15 bases between. CDR3 length: 15 residues. Germline V gives CDR1 SGHNT, CDR2 YYREEE (reference sequence). This CDR3 is CASGSGVTSTDTQYF. CDR3 sequence (DNA): TGTGCCAGCGGCAGCGGAGTTACTAGCACAGATACGCAGTATTTT.

The rearrangement uses TRBV9 and TRBJ1-1; D is ambiguous. The CDR3 has 17 residues. Germline lookup yields CDR1 SGDLS and CDR2 YYNGEE. V lost 3 bases and J 1 base, leaving 19 bases between the germline ends. CDR3 protein: CASSADPYRRGNTEAFF. The CDR3 nucleotides are TGTGCCAGCAGCGCCGACCCTTACCGACGGGGGAACACTGAAGCTTTCTTT.

The chain employs TRBV11-3 and TRBJ1-1; D not resolved. The CDR3 totals 13 residues. The V end lost 3 bases, the J end lost 5 bases, and 10 bases lay between the germline ends. The germline V gene has CDR1 SGHNT and CDR2 YENEEA. Here the CDR3 DNA reads TGTGCCAGCAGCTTGACAAAGATAACTGAAGCTTTCTTT. Amino acids: CASSLTKITEAFF.

Points on this clone: One end of the junction is discordant with germline, which a read error may explain. The rearrangement links TRBV30 to TRBJ1-6; the D is unclear. The length of the CDR3 is 15 residues. Per the germline V gene, CDR1 is GTSNPN and CDR2 is SVGIG (reference sequence). The CDR3 DNA reads as TGTGCCTGGAGTGTAGTAGGGTCCTCTAATTCACCCCTCCACTTT. Its protein is CAWSVVGSSNSPLHF.

To note about this clone: Since a far larger clone is one base different, this is likely a read error. This rearrangement joins TRBV28 to TRBJ1-5, with unresolved D. CDR3 length equals 16 residues. The germline CDR1 and CDR2 sequences are MDHEN and SYDVKM. Here the CDR3 reads CARSRPGAWGNQPQHF. The CDR3 DNA reads as TGTGCCCGCAGTCGACCGGGAGCCTGGGGCAATCAGCCCCAGCATTTT.

This sequence joins TRBV14 and TRBJ1-1; D remains ambiguous. The CDR3 consists of 11 residues. V lost 5 bases, J lost 1 base, and 2 bases lay in between. CDR1 and CDR2 from the germline V gene are SGHDN and FVKESK. The CDR3 nucleotides are TGTGCCAGCAGCACGAACACTGAAGCTTTCTTT. As protein: CASSTNTEAFF.

The J gene is TRBJ1-6, the V gene TRBV28; 8 bases map to TRBD1. CDR3 size: 16 residues. J lost 9 bases, V lost 5 bases, and 12 bases had no gene match. Germline V gives CDR1 MDHEN, CDR2 SYDVKM. CDR3: CASSLRGPANRSPLHF. Written as DNA, the CDR3 is TGTGCCAGCAGTCTCAGGGGGCCCGCCAATCGTTCACCCCTCCACTTT. Full variable domain (missing parts from reference TRBV28 and TRBJ1-6): DVKVTQSSRYLVKRTGEKVFLECVQDMDHENMFWYRQDPGLGLRLIYFSYDVKMKEKGDIPEGYSVSREKKERFSLILESASTNQTSMYLCASSLRGPANRSPLHFGNGTRLTVT.

The genes are TRBV28 and TRBJ2-3, with D perhaps TRBD2 (6 bases). The CDR3 is made up of 14 amino acids. Trimming left V 7 bases short and J 2 bases short, with 13 bases between. Germline V gene sequence: CDR1 MDHEN, CDR2 SYDVKM. The CDR3 protein is CASIQEGTTDTQYF. The CDR3 DNA is TGTGCCAGCATTCAGGAGGGTACCACAGATACGCAGTATTTT.

CDR3 nucleotides: TGTGCCAGCAGTGAATCCCAGGGGGTTCAGCCCCAGCATTTT. As protein: CASSESQGVQPQHF. V and J are TRBV6-1 and TRBJ1-5; 7 positions match TRBD1. The germline V gene has CDR1 MNHNS and CDR2 SASEGT. The CDR3 runs 14 residues. Trimming at V came to 2 bases and at J to 6 bases, leaving 4 bases not matched to a gene.

In this sample, this clone turned up once. V is TRBV4-3 and J is TRBJ2-1, with 10 bases lining up with TRBD2. CDR3 size: 18 residues. Looked up from germline, CDR1 is LGHNA and CDR2 is YSLEER. The trim removed 0 bases at V and 7 bases at J, leaving 12 bases unmatched. The CDR3 here is CASSQDTPSGGAENEQFF. The CDR3 nucleotides read TGCGCCAGCAGCCAAGATACGCCGAGCGGGGGGGCCGAGAATGAGCAGTTCTTC.

This sequence joins TRBV14 and TRBJ2-7, with D hard to call. V was pared by 4 bases and J by 2 bases, with 12 bases between. The CDR3 totals 14 residues. Germline V CDR1 and CDR2: SGHDN, FVKESK. The CDR3 region is CASSPNSMPYEQYF. CDR3 nucleotide sequence: TGTGCCAGCAGCCCGAATTCTATGCCCTACGAGCAGTACTTC.

A word on this clone: One end of the junction is discordant with germline, which a read error may explain. V is TRBV7-7 and J is TRBJ2-5, with D unresolved. This CDR3 comprises 15 residues. Per the germline V gene, CDR1 is SSHAT and CDR2 is FNYEAQ (reference sequence). CDR3 nucleotide sequence: TGTGCTAGCAGCTTAGCATTTACTCGGCAAGAGACCCAGTACTTC. As protein: CASSLAFTRQETQYF.

This chain uses TRBV11-2 with TRBJ2-3; 13 positions agree with TRBD2. The CDR3 consists of 18 residues. Germline CDR1 SGHAT, CDR2 FQNNGV. V dropped 5 bases and J dropped 0; count of bases not matched to a gene: 8. CDR3 amino acids: CASSPWGLAGLSTDTQYF. The CDR3 nucleotides are TGTGCCAGCAGCCCATGGGGACTAGCGGGACTTAGCACAGATACGCAGTATTTT. Using reference TRBV11-2 and TRBJ2-3 for the parts outside the CDR3, the full variable domain is EAGVAQSPRYKIIEKRQSVAFWCNPISGHATLYWYQQILGQGPKLLIQFQNNGVVDDSQLPKDRFSAERLKGVDSTLKIQPAKLEDSAVYLCASSPWGLAGLSTDTQYFGPGTRLTVL.

V and J are TRBV10-1 and TRBJ2-7; 10 nucleotides align to TRBD2. Germline CDR1 is WNHNN and CDR2 is SYGVQD (reference sequence). V lost 2 bases to trimming and J lost 4 bases; unmatched junction nucleotides: 5. This CDR3 has 15 residues. The CDR3 coding sequence is TGCGCCAGCAGTGAGAAGATAGCGGGAGGTTACGAGCAGTACTTC. As protein: CASSEKIAGGYEQYF.

The rearrangement links TRBV9 to TRBJ2-7; TRBD1 matches 11 bases. Germline CDR1 is SGDLS and CDR2 is YYNGEE. This CDR3 comprises 15 residues. V gave up 4 bases and J gave up 0 bases; unmatched junction bases: 3. The CDR3 is CASSMGTGGSYEQYF. For the CDR3, the DNA is TGTGCCAGCAGCATGGGGACAGGGGGCTCCTACGAGCAGTACTTC.

This chain uses TRBV28 with TRBJ2-5, with 8 positions matching TRBD1. Germline V gene data show CDR1 as MDHEN and CDR2 as SYDVKM. Trimming removed 5 bases from V and 5 bases from J; junction bases left unmatched: 13. The CDR3 has 16 residues. DNA of the CDR3: TGTGCCAGCAGTCCCCGGGGGACAGGCAGGGAGGAGACCCAGTACTTC. The encoded protein is CASSPRGTGREETQYF.

This chain uses TRBV7-8 with TRBJ1-2, with D hard to call. The germline V and J ends were trimmed by 2 bases and 6 bases, with 19 bases remaining between them. This CDR3 region has 16 residues. Germline values: CDR1 SGHVS, CDR2 FQNEAQ. CDR3 DNA: TGTGCCAGCAGCTTACTTTCGGTGGCGTGGGCAAATGGCTACACCTTC. Protein product: CASSLLSVAWANGYTF.